Below are 13 T cell receptor beta chains sequenced from a single sample in a study of cytomegalovirus exposure and HLA in healthy donors. 60 Vbeta and 13 Jbeta primers were used in PCR. Some clones are missing from TCRdb's copy, which holds only in-frame ones; the method was immunoSEQ multiplex PCR. This listing includes under 90,000 clones. Sequencing was done on a sample of PBMCs. These receptors originate from a man between 45 and 60 years old in good health and CMV-seropositive.

The CDR3 here is CASSSQSGTYRQETQYF. The CDR3, as DNA: TGCGCCAGCAGCTCCCAATCCGGGACATACAGACAAGAGACCCAGTACTTC. The chain couples TRBV5-1 to TRBJ2-5, with D possibly TRBD1 on 6 matching bases. Trimming took off 3 bases at V and 2 bases at J, with 20 bases between the two ends. There are 17 residues in the CDR3. The V gene's germline CDR1 is SGHRS and CDR2 YFSETQ.

J is TRBJ2-1 and V is TRBV30, with D maybe TRBD2 (6 bases). Deletions cut 7 bases from V and 4 bases from J, with 17 bases between. CDR1 GTSNPN and CDR2 SVGIG come from the germline V gene (reference sequence). The CDR3 spans 14 residues. The CDR3 DNA reads as TGTGCCTTTACGGAGGGTCCCCCATACAATGAGCAGTTCTTC. This translates into CAFTEGPPYNEQFF.

The chain carries TRBV4-1 and TRBJ2-1, with TRBD2 identical over 12 bases. Trimming removed 4 bases from V and 1 base from J; junction bases left unmatched: 14. This CDR3 has 20 amino acids. Germline V gene sequence: CDR1 MGHRA, CDR2 YSYEKL. CDR3 sequence (DNA): TGCGCCAGCAGCCCGGGCGGGGCTAGCGGGAGGGCTGGTTCCTACAATGAGCAGTTCTTC. This sequence encodes CASSPGGASGRAGSYNEQFF.

The rearrangement joins TRBV6-1 to TRBJ2-5; no reliable D call. Trimming took off 5 bases at V and 5 bases at J, with 9 bases between the two ends. Germline V gene lookup returns CDR1 MNHNS and CDR2 SASEGT. This CDR3 is 12 amino acids long. CDR3: CASSRGRETQYF. CDR3 nucleotides: TGTGCCAGCAGTCGAGGTCGGGAGACCCAGTACTTC.

The CDR3 reads CASSSIAGGLENEQFF. The CDR3, as DNA: TGTGCCAGCAGCTCTATAGCGGGAGGGCTAGAAAATGAGCAGTTCTTC. The chain has TRBV5-6 and TRBJ2-1; TRBD2 agrees at 11 bases. The CDR3 sequence is 16 residues long. V gave up 3 bases and J gave up 7 bases; unmatched junction bases: 9. CDR1 is SGHDT, CDR2 YYEEEE, per germline.

The V and J genes are TRBV30 and TRBJ1-3; 9 nucleotides agree with TRBD1. The CDR3 contains 14 residues. With V trimmed by 2 bases and J by 4 bases, 3 bases remained unmatched. Germline assignment: CDR1 GTSNPN and CDR2 SVGIG (reference sequence). The CDR3 DNA reads TGTGCCTGGAGTATAGGGACAGGGGGAAACACCATATATTTT. The encoded protein is CAWSIGTGGNTIYF.

The chain uses TRBV5-1 and TRBJ1-1; 7 bases are shared with TRBD1. Germline trimming cut 2 bases from V and 6 bases from J; bases unmatched to any gene: 4. This CDR3 comprises 13 residues. Germline V gene data show CDR1 as SGHRS and CDR2 as YFSETQ. The CDR3 region has the DNA TGCGCCAGCAGCTTTGAGGGGGCGGCTGAAGCTTTCTTT. The encoded protein is CASSFEGAAEAFF.

The rearrangement joins TRBV6-6 to TRBJ1-1; D call uncertain. V shed 2 bases and J shed 5 bases, with 9 bases lying between them. The CDR3 is 13 residues long. Per the germline V gene, CDR1 is MNHNY and CDR2 is SVGAGI (reference sequence). Here the CDR3 reads CASSYEERTEAFF. The CDR3 DNA reads as TGTGCCAGCAGTTACGAGGAGAGAACTGAAGCTTTCTTT.

The chain combines TRBV5-6 with TRBJ1-5; D is perhaps TRBD1 (5 bases). This CDR3 contains 18 residues. The V and J ends lost 4 bases and 7 bases respectively, with 27 bases between them. Looked up from germline, CDR1 is SGHDT and CDR2 is YYEEEE. The CDR3, as DNA: TGTGCCAGCAGCCCGGGTCCCCTGGTAGGGGAAGTTGAGCAGCCCCAGCATTTT. It is translated as CASSPGPLVGEVEQPQHF.

The gene calls are TRBV30 and TRBJ2-7; possible D gene TRBD1, 5 bases. Germline CDR1 reads GTSNPN; CDR2 reads SVGIG (reference sequence). V gave up 1 base and J gave up 1 base, with 5 bases separating them. This CDR3 has 12 amino acids. The CDR3 reads CAWSEGSYEQYV. The CDR3 DNA sequence: TGTGCCTGGAGTGAGGGGTCCTACGAGCAGTACGTC.

The CDR3 loop reads CASNLRGNYGYTF. CDR3 sequence (DNA): TGTGCCAGCAACCTTAGGGGGAACTATGGCTACACCTTC. The chain links TRBV2 to TRBJ1-2, with a possible D match to TRBD1 (6 bases). The CDR3 has 13 residues. Germline-derived CDR1 and CDR2 are SNHLY and FYNNEI. V lost 7 bases, J lost 2 bases, and 11 bases lay in between.

CDR3: CASRLTGGGPTEAFF. The CDR3 DNA reads TGTGCCAGCAGGCTTACAGGGGGCGGGCCCACTGAAGCTTTCTTT. The rearrangement uses TRBV11-2 and TRBJ1-1, with 9 bases aligning to TRBD1. V was pared by 6 bases and J by 4 bases, with 9 bases of the junction left unmatched. The germline gives CDR1 SGHAT, CDR2 FQNNGV. This CDR3 has 15 amino acids.

The rearrangement joins TRBV18 to TRBJ2-7; D might be TRBD2 (5 bases). This CDR3 comprises 13 residues. CDR1 and CDR2 (germline): KGHSH, LQKENI. V lost 6 bases, J lost 0 bases, and 9 bases lay in between. In nucleotides, the CDR3 is TGTGCCAGCTCCCTCGGGGACTCCTACGAGCAGTACTTC. This codes for CASSLGDSYEQYF. Combining the CDR3 with reference TRBV18 and TRBJ2-7 gives the whole variable domain NAGVMQNPRHLVRRRGQEARLRCSPMKGHSHVYWYRQLPEEGLKFMVYLQKENIIDESGMPKERFSAEFPKEGPSILRIQQVVRGDSAAYFCASSLGDSYEQYFGPGTRLTVT.